These 13 T cell receptor beta chains were all obtained from the same sample, sequenced in a study of blood T cell repertoires in COVID-19. The assay was immunoSEQ multiplex PCR, and TCRdb's table has in-frame clones only and misses some. The sample lists about 380,000 clones; 85% to 90% were seen once. The sequencing sample was made of PBMCs or T cells enriched from blood (not recorded which). The receptors were gathered from a woman under 30 who had recovered from COVID-19.

CDR3 amino acids: CASSQSVYGGDEQFF. As DNA, the CDR3 is TGTGCCAGCAGCCAAAGCGTCTACGGGGGTGATGAGCAGTTCTTC. This sequence joins TRBV3-1 (or the pseudogene TRBV3-2) and TRBJ2-1; tentatively, D is TRBD2 (6 bases). The germline gives CDR1 LGHDT, CDR2 YNNKEL (reference sequence). V lost 2 bases to trimming and J lost 8 bases, with 16 bases between them. CDR3 length: 15 residues.

This sequence joins TRBV5-4 and TRBJ1-4; 8 nucleotides match TRBD1. Unmatched junction bases numbered 9, after V lost 4 bases and J lost 7 bases. Germline V gene data show CDR1 as SGHNT and CDR2 as YYREEE (reference sequence). The CDR3 covers 15 residues. Here the CDR3 DNA reads TGTGCCAGCAGCGTGACGACAGGGGTGGTTGAAAAACTGTTTTTT. It yields the protein CASSVTTGVVEKLFF.

J is TRBJ1-1 and V is TRBV18; D is undetermined. The CDR3 is made up of 15 amino acids. Germline V gives CDR1 KGHSH, CDR2 LQKENI. V dropped 0 bases and J dropped 2 bases, with 10 bases sitting between them. CDR3 in amino acids: CASSPPAAANTEAFF. For the CDR3, the DNA is TGTGCCAGCTCACCACCGGCGGCAGCAAACACTGAAGCTTTCTTT.

J is TRBJ2-7 and V is TRBV5-1; D perhaps matches TRBD2 (5 bases). Germline loops: CDR1 SGHRS, CDR2 YFSETQ. With 4 bases removed from V and 4 bases from J, the gap between germline ends came to 12 bases. The CDR3 runs 13 residues. The DNA of the CDR3 is TGCGCCAGCAGCGACGGGATTAAATACGAGCAGTACTTC. Amino acid sequence: CASSDGIKYEQYF.

This clone was found a few times. This chain connects TRBV7-2 to TRBJ1-1; D is unclear. Germline loops: CDR1 SGHTA, CDR2 FQGNSA. The CDR3 spans 11 residues. Trimming pared 5 bases from V and 7 bases from J, leaving 8 bases between. CDR3 loop: CASSGRIEAFF. The CDR3, as DNA: TGTGCCAGCAGCGGGAGGATTGAAGCTTTCTTT.

This chain joins TRBV6-5 and TRBJ1-1, with D possibly being TRBD1 (5 bases). V dropped 8 bases and J dropped 2 bases, with 15 bases sitting between them. Germline CDR1 and CDR2: MNHEY and SVGAGI. The CDR3 is 14 amino acids. The CDR3 coding sequence is TGTGCCAGCCCTGGGGGGGGTGGAAACACTGAAGCTTTCTTT. The encoded protein is CASPGGGGNTEAFF.

This clone appeared a single time. The chain employs TRBV23-1 and TRBJ2-7; TRBD1 matches at 9 bases. TRBV23-1 counts as an open reading frame of uncertain function. The V gene end was trimmed by 8 bases and the J gene end by 6 bases; junction bases not matched to a gene: 20. The CDR3 contains 17 residues. The CDR3, as DNA: TGCGCCAGCGTCGAGAGAATACCGGGACAGGGCGCCTCCGAGCAGTACTTC. This codes for CASVERIPGQGASEQYF.

The rearrangement uses TRBV4-2 and TRBJ1-2, with a possible D match to TRBD1 (6 bases). V was trimmed by 0 bases and J by 2 bases, leaving 10 bases between them. The CDR3 loop spans 15 amino acids. CDR1 and CDR2 from the germline V gene are LGHNA and YNFKEQ. Written as DNA, the CDR3 is TGTGCCAGCAGCCAAGAGCTAGGACAGAACTATGGCTACACCTTC. Its protein is CASSQELGQNYGYTF.

Comment on this clone: The identical CDR3 is also encoded by other nucleotide sequences in the sample. The chain employs TRBV27 and TRBJ2-1; possible D gene TRBD1, 6 bases. Germline lookup yields CDR1 MNHEY and CDR2 SMNVEV (reference sequence). V lost 2 bases to trimming and J lost 1 base, with 6 bases between them. The CDR3 covers 14 residues. The DNA of the CDR3 is TGTGCCAGCAGTTTAAGGGGGTCCTACAATGAGCAGTTCTTC. Its protein is CASSLRGSYNEQFF.

The chain employs TRBV4-1 and TRBJ2-7; the D is unclear. Trimming shortened V by 1 base and J by 0 bases, and 13 bases separated the two germline ends. The CDR3 has 16 residues. The germline gives CDR1 MGHRA, CDR2 YSYEKL. CDR3 loop: CASSQGTTYSSYEQYF. CDR3 in DNA: TGCGCCAGCAGCCAAGGTACGACATACAGCTCCTACGAGCAGTACTTC.

The chain employs TRBV5-1 and TRBJ2-3; 7 bases fit TRBD1. The CDR3 totals 16 residues. CDR1 and CDR2 (germline): SGHRS, YFSETQ. The V and J ends lost 4 bases and 0 bases, in that order; junction bases with no gene match: 8. For the CDR3, the DNA is TGCGCCAGCAGCCGCGACAGGGCCTCTAGCACAGATACGCAGTATTTT. It codes for CASSRDRASSTDTQYF.

This chain links TRBV11-2 with TRBJ2-7; D is ambiguous. V lost 5 bases and J lost 3, with 17 bases in between. Germline CDR1 reads SGHAT; CDR2 reads FQNNGV. The CDR3 covers 15 residues. CDR3 protein: CASSASLAVDYEQYF. The CDR3 nucleotides read TGTGCCAGCAGCGCATCTCTGGCGGTGGACTACGAGCAGTACTTC.

The chain has TRBV7-9 and TRBJ1-1, with 7 bases lining up with TRBD1. Germline V gene data show CDR1 as SEHNR and CDR2 as FQNEAQ (reference sequence). Trimming cost V 5 bases and J 8 bases; bases outside gene matches: 14. This CDR3 comprises 15 residues. The CDR3 loop reads CASSPPILDREEAFF. The DNA for the CDR3 is TGTGCCAGCAGCCCACCAATTTTAGACAGGGAAGAAGCTTTCTTT.